This TCR beta chain was identified in a study of CD8 T cells in ankylosing spondylitis. This clonotype showed up many times. As yet, its antigen is unknown. It was by quantitative 5'-RACE with molecular barcodes that TCR beta libraries were made. TCRdb reprocessed the 5' RACE reads with MiXCR, giving one entry per CDR3 protein. The top ten hold under 7.5% of the sample, which has 200,000 to 300,000 distinct CDR3 sequences, 8% to 9.5% seen once. Study-level points and caveats: Significant enrichment of disease-linked clones was reportedly seen in matched ankylosing spondylitis synovial fluid.

Germline V gene sequence: CDR1 SGHRS, CDR2 YFSETQ. This CDR3 has 15 residues. Germline trimming cut 6 bases from V and 3 bases from J; bases unmatched to any gene: 8. The chain uses TRBV5-1 and TRBJ1-3; 8 nucleotides line up with TRBD1. The sequence came from a male donor with ankylosing spondylitis or in good health (not recorded which). The material sequenced was blood, either unsorted or a sorted T cell fraction (not recorded which). Here the CDR3 reads CASTPTGDYGNTIYF. The CDR3 DNA follows: TGCGCCAGCACCCCGACAGGGGATTATGGAAACACCATATATTTT.